This T cell receptor beta chain was sequenced for a study of vaccination and CD4 T cells after COVID-19. V lost 8 bases and J lost 5, with 12 bases in between. Germline loops: CDR1 SNHLY, CDR2 FYNNEI. CDR3 length: 12 amino acids. As regards this clonotype: Its matching antigen is unknown.

Treatment meaning: 10-day PBMC culture with coronavirus spike peptide pools or control peptides (ViraFEST assay). First, ViraFEST expanded antigen-specific T cells with peptide pools, and next it sequenced the TCRs. An Oncomine TCR Beta short-read assay was used to sequence the DNA from cultured CD4+ T cells. TCRdb re-called the PCR reads through MiXCR, storing one row per CDR3 protein. The table shows 12,000 to 15,000 distinct CDR3 sequences, with about 55% occurring only once. Sequencing input: CD4+ T cells from blood, cultured in vitro. This receptor was obtained from a human donor who had recovered from COVID-19. The rearrangement links TRBV2 to TRBJ2-5; D is possibly TRBD1 (5 bases). Here the CDR3 DNA reads TGTGCCAGCGATAAGGGGTGGGAGACCCAGTACTTC. This sequence encodes CASDKGWETQYF.